This TCR beta chain was identified in a study of shared clonotypes between healthy human individuals. Deep-level assay runs were performed. Genomic DNA of every subset was divided equally among multiple immunoSEQ plates. As handled by the study authors: From ImmunoSEQ came sequences covering only the junction and carrying no quality scores, so filtering differed. Measured with immunoSEQ multiplex PCR; TCRdb has only the in-frame clones, and not every one. V, J and clone size were drawn from that table, and D and trimming were deduced from the DNA. Found here are millions of clones, approximately 93% of them singletons; the top ten hold 0.35% to 0.45%. This clone appeared a single time. Its matching antigen is unknown. The same CDR3 arises from other DNA sequences in this sample as well. Study outcomes and limitations: The generation probabilities recorded for non-shared clonotypes fell below those of clonotypes shared by all four donors.

The germline V gene encodes CDR1 SGDLS and CDR2 YYNGEE. The CDR3 runs to 15 residues. J was trimmed by 5 bases and V by 0 bases; bases with no gene match: 5. The clonotype was recovered from a man aged 18 to 35 in good health. Some clones in this sample may be carry-over from other donors' samples. The chain carries TRBV9 and TRBJ2-5, with 9 bases fitting TRBD1. What was sequenced was naive CD4+ T cells from PBMCs. Subset meaning: CD45RA+ positively selected. CDR3 coding DNA: TGTGCCAGCAGCGTAGGACCCACAGGGGGCGAGACCCAGTACTTC. Its protein is CASSVGPTGGETQYF.